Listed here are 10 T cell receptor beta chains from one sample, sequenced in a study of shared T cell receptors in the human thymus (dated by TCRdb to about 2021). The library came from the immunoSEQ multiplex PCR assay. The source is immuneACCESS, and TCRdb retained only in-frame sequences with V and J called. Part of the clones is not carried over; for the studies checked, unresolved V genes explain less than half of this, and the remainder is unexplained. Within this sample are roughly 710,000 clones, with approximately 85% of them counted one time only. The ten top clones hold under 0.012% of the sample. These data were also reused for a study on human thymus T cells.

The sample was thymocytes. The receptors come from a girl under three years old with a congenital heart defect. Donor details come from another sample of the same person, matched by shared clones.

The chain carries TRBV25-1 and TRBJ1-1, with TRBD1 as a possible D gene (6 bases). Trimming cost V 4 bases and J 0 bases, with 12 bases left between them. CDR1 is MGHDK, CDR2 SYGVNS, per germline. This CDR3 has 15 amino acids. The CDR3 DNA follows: TGTGCCAGCAGTGGGGGCACAGGGATGAACACTGAAGCTTTCTTT. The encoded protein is CASSGGTGMNTEAFF.

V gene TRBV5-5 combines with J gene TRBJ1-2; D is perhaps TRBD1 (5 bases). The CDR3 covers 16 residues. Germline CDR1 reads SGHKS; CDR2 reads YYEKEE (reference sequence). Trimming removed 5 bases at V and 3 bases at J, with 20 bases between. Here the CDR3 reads CASRRDSRERDYGYTF. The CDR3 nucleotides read TGTGCCAGCAGACGGGACTCCCGGGAAAGAGACTATGGCTACACCTTC.

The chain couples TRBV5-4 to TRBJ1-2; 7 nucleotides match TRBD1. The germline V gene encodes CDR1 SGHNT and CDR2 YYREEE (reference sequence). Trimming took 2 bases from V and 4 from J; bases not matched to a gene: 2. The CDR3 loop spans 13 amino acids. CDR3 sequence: CASSFRGVYGYTF. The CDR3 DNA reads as TGTGCCAGCAGCTTCAGGGGGGTCTATGGCTACACCTTC.

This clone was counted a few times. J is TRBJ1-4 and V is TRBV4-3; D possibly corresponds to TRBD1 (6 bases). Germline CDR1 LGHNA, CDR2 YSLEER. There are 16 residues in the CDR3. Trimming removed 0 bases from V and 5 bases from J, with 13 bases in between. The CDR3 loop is CASSQEVGHPNEKLFF. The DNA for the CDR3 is TGCGCCAGCAGCCAAGAGGTGGGACACCCCAATGAAAAACTGTTTTTT.

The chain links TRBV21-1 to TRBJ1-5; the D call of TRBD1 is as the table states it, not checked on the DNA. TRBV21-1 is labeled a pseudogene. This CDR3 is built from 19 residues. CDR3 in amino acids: CASSPTGTGWGRSNQPQHF. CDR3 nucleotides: TGTGCCAGCAGCCCTACCGGGACAGGTTGGGGCAGAAGCAATCAGCCCCAGCATTTT.

CDR3 amino acids: CASSLLPGKNTEAFF. The DNA for the CDR3 is TGCGCCAGCAGCTTGCTTCCAGGGAAGAACACTGAAGCTTTCTTT. The chain employs TRBV5-1 and TRBJ1-1; possible D gene TRBD1, 5 bases. The V end was cut by 1 base, the J end by 1 base, with 11 bases between. This CDR3 has 15 amino acids. Germline CDR1 reads SGHRS; CDR2 reads YFSETQ.

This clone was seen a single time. The CDR3 coding sequence is TGTGCCGGGGGGACCACAACGAACACTGAAGCTTTCTTT. Its translation: CAGGTTTNTEAFF. The chain carries TRBV7-8 and TRBJ1-1, with D possibly matching TRBD1 (5 bases). Per the germline V gene, CDR1 is SGHVS and CDR2 is FQNEAQ. V lost 11 bases, J lost 1 base, and 14 bases lay in between. The length of the CDR3 is 13 residues.

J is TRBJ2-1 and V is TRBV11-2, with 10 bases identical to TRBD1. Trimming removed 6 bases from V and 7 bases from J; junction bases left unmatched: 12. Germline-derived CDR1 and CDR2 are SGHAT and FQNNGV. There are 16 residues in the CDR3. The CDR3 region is CASRSGGDRGRNEQFF. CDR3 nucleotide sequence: TGTGCCAGCAGGTCCGGGGGGGACAGGGGAAGGAATGAGCAGTTCTTC. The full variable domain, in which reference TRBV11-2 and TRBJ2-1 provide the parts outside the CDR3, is EAGVAQSPRYKIIEKRQSVAFWCNPISGHATLYWYQQILGQGPKLLIQFQNNGVVDDSQLPKDRFSAERLKGVDSTLKIQPAKLEDSAVYLCASRSGGDRGRNEQFFGPGTRLTVL.

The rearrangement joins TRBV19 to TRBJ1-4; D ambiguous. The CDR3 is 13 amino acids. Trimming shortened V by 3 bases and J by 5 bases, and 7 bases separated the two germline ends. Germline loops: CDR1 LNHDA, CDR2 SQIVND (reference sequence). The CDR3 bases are TGTGCCAGTAGTATCACTTCCAATGAAAAACTGTTTTTT. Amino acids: CASSITSNEKLFF.

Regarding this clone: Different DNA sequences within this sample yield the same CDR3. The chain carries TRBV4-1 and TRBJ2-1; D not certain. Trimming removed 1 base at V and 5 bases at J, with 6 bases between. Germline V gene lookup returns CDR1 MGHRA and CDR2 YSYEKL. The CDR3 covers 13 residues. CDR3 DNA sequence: TGCGCCAGCAGCCAAGCAGGAAACAATGAGCAGTTCTTC. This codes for CASSQAGNNEQFF.